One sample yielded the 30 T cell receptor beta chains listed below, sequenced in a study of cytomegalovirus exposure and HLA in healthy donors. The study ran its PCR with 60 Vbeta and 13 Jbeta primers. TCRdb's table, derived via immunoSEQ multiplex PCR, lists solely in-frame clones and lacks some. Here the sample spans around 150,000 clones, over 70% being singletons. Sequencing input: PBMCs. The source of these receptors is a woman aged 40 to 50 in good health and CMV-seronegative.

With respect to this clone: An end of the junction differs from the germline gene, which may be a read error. CDR3: CAVSRPDTEAFF. The DNA for the CDR3 is TGTGCCGTCAGTCGCCCGGACACTGAAGCTTTCTTT. This chain links TRBV10-3 with TRBJ1-1; D gene ambiguous. The CDR3 runs to 12 residues. Germline V gene lookup returns CDR1 ENHRY and CDR2 SYGVKD.

In nucleotides, the CDR3 is TGCGCCAGCAGCTTACGGCTAGGGACAATGAACACTGAAGCTTTCTTT. Protein sequence: CASSLRLGTMNTEAFF. This rearrangement joins TRBV5-1 to TRBJ1-1; tentative D call: TRBD1 (6 bases). Germline V lookup: CDR1 SGHRS, CDR2 YFSETQ. This CDR3 spans 16 amino acids. V shed 2 bases and J shed 0 bases, with 14 bases lying between them.

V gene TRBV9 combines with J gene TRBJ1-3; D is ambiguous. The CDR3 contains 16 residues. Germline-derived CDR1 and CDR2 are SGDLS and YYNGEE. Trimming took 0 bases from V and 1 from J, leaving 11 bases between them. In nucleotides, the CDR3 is TGTGCCAGCAGCGTAGCTAGCGCCGAGTCTGGAAACACCATATATTTT. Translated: CASSVASAESGNTIYF.

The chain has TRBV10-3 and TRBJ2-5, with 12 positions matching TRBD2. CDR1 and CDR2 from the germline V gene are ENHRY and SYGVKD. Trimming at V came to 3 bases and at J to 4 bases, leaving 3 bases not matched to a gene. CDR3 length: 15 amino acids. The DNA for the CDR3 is TGTGCCATCAGTGACACGGGACTAGCGGGAGAGACCCAGTACTTC. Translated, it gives CAISDTGLAGETQYF.

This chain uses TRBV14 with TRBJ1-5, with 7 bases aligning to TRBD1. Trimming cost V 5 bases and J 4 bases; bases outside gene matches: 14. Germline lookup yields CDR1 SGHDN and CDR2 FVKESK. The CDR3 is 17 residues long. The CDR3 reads CASSGGGQDLANQPQHF. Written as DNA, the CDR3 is TGTGCCAGCAGCGGAGGTGGACAGGACCTAGCAAATCAGCCCCAGCATTTT.

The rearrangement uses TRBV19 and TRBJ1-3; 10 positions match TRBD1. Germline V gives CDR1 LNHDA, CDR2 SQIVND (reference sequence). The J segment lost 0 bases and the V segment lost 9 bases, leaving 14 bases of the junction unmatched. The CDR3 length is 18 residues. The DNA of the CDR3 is TGTGCCAGAAGAACACTCAGCCGGGACAGGGGCTCTGGAAACACCATATATTTT. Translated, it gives CARRTLSRDRGSGNTIYF. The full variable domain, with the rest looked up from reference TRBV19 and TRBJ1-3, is DGGITQSPKYLFRKEGQNVTLSCEQNLNHDAMYWYRQDPGQGLRLIYYSQIVNDFQKGDIAEGYSVSREKKESFPLTVTSAQKNPTAFYLCARRTLSRDRGSGNTIYFGEGSWLTVV.

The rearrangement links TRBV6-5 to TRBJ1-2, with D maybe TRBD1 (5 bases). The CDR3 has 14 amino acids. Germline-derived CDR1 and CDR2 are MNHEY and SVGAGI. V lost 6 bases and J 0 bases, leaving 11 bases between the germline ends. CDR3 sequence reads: CASSHDRANYGYTF. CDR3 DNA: TGTGCCAGCAGCCACGACAGAGCTAACTATGGCTACACCTTC.

The chain's CDR3 is CASITSGNYNEQFF. CDR3 nucleotides: TGTGCCAGTATTACTAGCGGGAACTACAATGAGCAGTTCTTC. V and J are TRBV19 and TRBJ2-1, with TRBD2 matching 10 bases. Trimming took 7 bases from V and 3 from J; bases not matched to a gene: 3. Looked up from germline, CDR1 is LNHDA and CDR2 is SQIVND (reference sequence). The CDR3 totals 14 residues.

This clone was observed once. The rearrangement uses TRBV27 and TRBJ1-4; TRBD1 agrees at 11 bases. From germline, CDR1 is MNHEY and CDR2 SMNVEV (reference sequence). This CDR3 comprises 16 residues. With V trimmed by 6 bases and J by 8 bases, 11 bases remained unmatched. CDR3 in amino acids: CASSGGQGAFVEKLFF. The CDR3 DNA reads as TGTGCCAGCAGCGGAGGACAGGGGGCTTTCGTGGAAAAACTGTTTTTT.

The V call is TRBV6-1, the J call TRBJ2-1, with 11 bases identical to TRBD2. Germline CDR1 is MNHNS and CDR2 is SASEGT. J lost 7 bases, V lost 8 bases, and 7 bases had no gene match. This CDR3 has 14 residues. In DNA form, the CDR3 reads TGTGCCAGCCGCCGACTAGCGGGAAGGAATGAGCAGTTCTTC. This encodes CASRRLAGRNEQFF.

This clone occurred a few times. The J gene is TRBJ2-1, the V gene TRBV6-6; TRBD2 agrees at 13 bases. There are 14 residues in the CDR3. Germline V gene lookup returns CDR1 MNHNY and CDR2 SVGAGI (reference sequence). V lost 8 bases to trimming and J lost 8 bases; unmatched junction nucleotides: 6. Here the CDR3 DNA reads TGTGCCAGCGTAAAGACTAGCGGGAGGCATGAGCAGTTCTTC. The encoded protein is CASVKTSGRHEQFF.

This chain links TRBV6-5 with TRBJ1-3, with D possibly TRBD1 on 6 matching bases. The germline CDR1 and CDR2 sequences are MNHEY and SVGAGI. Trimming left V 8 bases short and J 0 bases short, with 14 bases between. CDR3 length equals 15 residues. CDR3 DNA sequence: TGTGCCAGCCGAGAATACAGGGTCTCTGGAAACACCATATATTTT. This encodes CASREYRVSGNTIYF.

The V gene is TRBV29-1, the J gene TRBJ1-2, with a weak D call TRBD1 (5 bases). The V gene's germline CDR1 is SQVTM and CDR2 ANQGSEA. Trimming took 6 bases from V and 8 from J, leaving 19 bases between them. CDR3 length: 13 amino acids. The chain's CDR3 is CSVKEVQGGGYTF. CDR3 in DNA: TGCAGCGTAAAAGAGGTCCAGGGAGGAGGCTACACCTTC.

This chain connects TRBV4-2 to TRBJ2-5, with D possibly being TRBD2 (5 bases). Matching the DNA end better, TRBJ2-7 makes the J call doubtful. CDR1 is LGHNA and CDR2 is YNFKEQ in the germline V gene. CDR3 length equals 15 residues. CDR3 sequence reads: CASSQVDWLSYEQYF. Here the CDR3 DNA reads TGTGCCAGCAGCCAAGTGGACTGGCTGTCCTACGAGCAGTACTTC.

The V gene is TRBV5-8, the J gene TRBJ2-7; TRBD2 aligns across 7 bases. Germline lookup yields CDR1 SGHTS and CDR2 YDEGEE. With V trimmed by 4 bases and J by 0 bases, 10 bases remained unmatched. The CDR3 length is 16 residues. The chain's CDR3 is CASSLDLAAASYEQYF. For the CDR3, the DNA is TGTGCCAGCAGCCTAGATCTAGCGGCGGCCTCCTACGAGCAGTACTTC.

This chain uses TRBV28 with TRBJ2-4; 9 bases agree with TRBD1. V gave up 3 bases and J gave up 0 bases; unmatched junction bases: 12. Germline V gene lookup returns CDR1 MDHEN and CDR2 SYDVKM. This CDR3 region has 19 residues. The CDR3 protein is CASSFVGTGTGVAKNIQYF. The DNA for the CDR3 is TGTGCCAGCAGTTTCGTCGGGACAGGGACTGGGGTAGCCAAAAACATTCAGTACTTC. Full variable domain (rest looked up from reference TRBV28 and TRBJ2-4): DVKVTQSSRYLVKRTGEKVFLECVQDMDHENMFWYRQDPGLGLRLIYFSYDVKMKEKGDIPEGYSVSREKKERFSLILESASTNQTSMYLCASSFVGTGTGVAKNIQYFGAGTRLSVL.

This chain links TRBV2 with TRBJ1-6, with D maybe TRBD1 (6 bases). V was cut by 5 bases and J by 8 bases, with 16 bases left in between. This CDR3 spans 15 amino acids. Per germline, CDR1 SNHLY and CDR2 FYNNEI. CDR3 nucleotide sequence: TGTGCCAGCAGTCCGTCACAGGGTACAGATTCACCCCTCCACTTT. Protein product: CASSPSQGTDSPLHF.

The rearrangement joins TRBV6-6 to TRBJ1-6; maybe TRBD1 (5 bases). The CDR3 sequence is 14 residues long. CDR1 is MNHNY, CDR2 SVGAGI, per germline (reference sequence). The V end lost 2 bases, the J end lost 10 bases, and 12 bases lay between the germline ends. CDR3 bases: TGTGCCAGCAGTTACCAGGGTTATCGATCACCCCTCCACTTT. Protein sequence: CASSYQGYRSPLHF.

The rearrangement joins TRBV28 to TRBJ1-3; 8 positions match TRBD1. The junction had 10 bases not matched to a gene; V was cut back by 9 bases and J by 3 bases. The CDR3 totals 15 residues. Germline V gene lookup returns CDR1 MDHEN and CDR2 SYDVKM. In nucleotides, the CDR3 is TGTGCCAGTTTTCCAGGGGGCGCGGATGGAAACACCATATATTTT. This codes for CASFPGGADGNTIYF.

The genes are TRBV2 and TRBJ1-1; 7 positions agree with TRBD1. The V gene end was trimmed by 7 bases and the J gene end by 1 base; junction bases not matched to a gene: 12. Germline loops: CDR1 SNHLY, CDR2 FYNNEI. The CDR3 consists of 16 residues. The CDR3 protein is CASTWEGGAWNTEAFF. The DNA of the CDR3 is TGTGCCAGCACCTGGGAAGGGGGCGCGTGGAACACTGAAGCTTTCTTT.

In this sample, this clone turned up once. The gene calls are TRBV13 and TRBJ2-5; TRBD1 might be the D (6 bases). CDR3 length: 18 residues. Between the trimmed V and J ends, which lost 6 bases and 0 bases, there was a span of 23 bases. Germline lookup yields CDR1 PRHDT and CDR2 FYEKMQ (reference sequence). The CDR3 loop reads CASRPTNDRTYNQETQYF. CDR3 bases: TGTGCCAGCAGACCCACCAATGACAGGACGTATAACCAAGAGACCCAGTACTTC.

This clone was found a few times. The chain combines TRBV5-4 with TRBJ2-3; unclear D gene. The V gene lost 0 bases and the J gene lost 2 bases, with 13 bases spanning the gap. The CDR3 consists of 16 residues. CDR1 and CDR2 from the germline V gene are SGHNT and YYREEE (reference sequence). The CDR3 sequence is CASSLDRFTYTDTQYF. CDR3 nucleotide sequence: TGTGCCAGCAGCTTGGATCGCTTCACTTACACAGATACGCAGTATTTT.

The CDR3 here is CSVSRVGQARNYGYTF. The DNA for the CDR3 is TGCAGCGTTTCTCGCGTCGGACAGGCCCGAAACTATGGCTACACCTTC. The V gene is TRBV29-1, the J gene TRBJ1-2; 7 nucleotides agree with TRBD1. The CDR3 is 16 residues long. CDR1 and CDR2 (germline): SQVTM, ANQGSEA. V trimming: 5 bases; J trimming: 2 bases; junction bases outside the gene matches: 14.

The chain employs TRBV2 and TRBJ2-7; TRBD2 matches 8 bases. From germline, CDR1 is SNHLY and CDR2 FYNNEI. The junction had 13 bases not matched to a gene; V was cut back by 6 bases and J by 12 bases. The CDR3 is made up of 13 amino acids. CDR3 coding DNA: TGTGCCAGCAGGCCCCAGGGGCATCTAGCGGGGTACTTC. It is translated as CASRPQGHLAGYF.

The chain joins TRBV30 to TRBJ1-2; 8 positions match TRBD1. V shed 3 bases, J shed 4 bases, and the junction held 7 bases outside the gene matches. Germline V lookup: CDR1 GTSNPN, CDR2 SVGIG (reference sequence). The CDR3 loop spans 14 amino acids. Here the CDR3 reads CAWRSGGEGYGYTF. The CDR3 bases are TGTGCCTGGAGGTCAGGGGGCGAGGGCTATGGCTACACCTTC. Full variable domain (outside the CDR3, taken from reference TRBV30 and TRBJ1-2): SQTIHQWPATLVQPVGSPLSLECTVEGTSNPNLYWYRQAAGRGLQLLFYSVGIGQISSEVPQNLSASRPQDRQFILSSKKLLLSDSGFYLCAWRSGGEGYGYTFGSGTRLTVV.

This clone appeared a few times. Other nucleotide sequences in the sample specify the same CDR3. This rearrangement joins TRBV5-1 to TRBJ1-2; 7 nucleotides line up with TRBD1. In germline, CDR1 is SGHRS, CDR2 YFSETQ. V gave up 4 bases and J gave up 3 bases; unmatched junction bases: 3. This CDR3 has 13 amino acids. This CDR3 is CASSLGQDYGYTF. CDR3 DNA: TGCGCCAGCAGCCTCGGACAGGACTATGGCTACACCTTC.

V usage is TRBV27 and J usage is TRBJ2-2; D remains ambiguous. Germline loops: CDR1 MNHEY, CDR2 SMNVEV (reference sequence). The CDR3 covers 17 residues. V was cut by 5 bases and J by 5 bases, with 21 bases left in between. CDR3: CASSPPRIRVGTGELFF. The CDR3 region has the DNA TGTGCCAGCAGTCCACCCCGGATCCGGGTTGGGACCGGGGAGCTGTTTTTT.

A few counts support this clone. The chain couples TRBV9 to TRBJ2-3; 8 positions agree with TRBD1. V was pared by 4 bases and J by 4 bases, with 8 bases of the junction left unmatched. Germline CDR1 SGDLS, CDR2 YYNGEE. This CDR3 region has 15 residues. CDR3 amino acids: CASSKQGAFADTQYF. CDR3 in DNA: TGTGCCAGCAGCAAGCAGGGGGCTTTCGCAGATACGCAGTATTTT.

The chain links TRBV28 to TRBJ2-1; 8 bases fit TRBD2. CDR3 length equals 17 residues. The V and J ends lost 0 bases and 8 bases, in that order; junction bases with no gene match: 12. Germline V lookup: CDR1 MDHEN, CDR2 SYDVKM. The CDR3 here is CASSLWMRGANMDEQFF. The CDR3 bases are TGTGCCAGCAGTTTATGGATGCGGGGGGCGAACATGGATGAGCAGTTCTTC.

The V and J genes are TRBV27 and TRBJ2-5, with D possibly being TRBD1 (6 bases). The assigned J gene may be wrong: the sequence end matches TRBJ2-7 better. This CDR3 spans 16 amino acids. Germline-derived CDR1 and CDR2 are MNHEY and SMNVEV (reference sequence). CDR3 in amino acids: CASSLNPPGHSYEQYF. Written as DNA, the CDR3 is TGTGCCAGCAGTCTAAACCCGCCGGGACACTCCTACGAGCAGTACTTC.